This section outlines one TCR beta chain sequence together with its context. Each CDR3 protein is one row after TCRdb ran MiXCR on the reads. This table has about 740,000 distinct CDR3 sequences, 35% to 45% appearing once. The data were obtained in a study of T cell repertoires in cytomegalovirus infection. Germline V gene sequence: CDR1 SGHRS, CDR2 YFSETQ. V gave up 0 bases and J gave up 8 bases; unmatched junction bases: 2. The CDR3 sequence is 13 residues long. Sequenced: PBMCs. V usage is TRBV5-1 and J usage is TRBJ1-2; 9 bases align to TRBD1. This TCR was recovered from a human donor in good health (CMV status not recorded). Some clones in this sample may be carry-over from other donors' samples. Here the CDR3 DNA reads TGCGCCAGCAGCTTGGTGGACAGGGGCGGCTACACCTTC. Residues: CASSLVDRGGYTF.